A selection of T cell receptor beta chains follows, all from one sample in a study of human versus mouse CDR3 diversity and MHC coevolution. Measured with immunoSEQ multiplex PCR; TCRdb has only the in-frame clones, and not every one. In the table there are about 83,000 clones, roughly 90% of which are singletons. Sequencing was done on a sample of naive CD4+ T cells from blood. Receptors were obtained from a person between 25 and 75 years old in good health. CDR3s include the opening cysteine and the closing phenylalanine or tryptophan. D genes are given only for firm matches. Expanded clones get a size class; other rows say once, few or many, or leave the size out.

j_call,v_call,clone_size,d_call,cdr3_nt,cdr3_aa
TRBJ1-2,TRBV5-1,.,.,TGCGCCAGCAGCTCGTACTTACAGGGCCCGGCAGAGAACTATGGCTACACCTTC,CASSSYLQGPAENYGYTF
TRBJ1-1,TRBV14,.,.,TGTGCCAGCAGCCAAAATGGGGCAAGCACTGAAGCTTTCTTT,CASSQNGASTEAFF
TRBJ2-3,TRBV7-7,.,.,TGTGCCAGCAGCCCCGGGGGATCTAATCCAGATACGCAGTATTTT,CASSPGGSNPDTQYF
TRBJ2-3,TRBV7-6,.,TRBD2,TGTGCCAGCAGCTTAGCGGGGGGGAGCGGGGGAAGCACAGATACGCAGTATTTT,CASSLAGGSGGSTDTQYF
TRBJ2-1,TRBV6-1,.,TRBD2,TGTGCCAGCAGTGATTCCCGCGGCGGGAGGGACTCCTACAATGAGCAGTTCTTC,CASSDSRGGRDSYNEQFF
TRBJ1-1,TRBV18,.,.,TGTGCCAGCTCACCACTACCCCGAGCTGAAGCTTTCTTT,CASSPLPRAEAFF
TRBJ2-7,TRBV23-1,.,.,TGCGCCAGCAGTCAATCCTTATCGGGGGACGAGCAGTACTTC,CASSQSLSGDEQYF
TRBJ2-1,TRBV14,.,.,TGTGCCAGCAGCCCAGTCCGAAGCTCCTACAATGAGCAGTTCTTC,CASSPVRSSYNEQFF
TRBJ2-2,TRBV6-5,.,TRBD1,TGTGCCAGCAGTCCGATCCTTACAGGGGCCGGGGAGCTGTTTTTT,CASSPILTGAGELFF
TRBJ1-5,TRBV4-1,.,.,TGCGCCAGCAGCCAAGTCAGGGTCAATCAGCCCCAGCATTTT,CASSQVRVNQPQHF
TRBJ1-2,TRBV7-2,.,.,TGTGCCAGCAGCCTTCTGACCGGGAGGGCTAACTATGGCTACACCTTC,CASSLLTGRANYGYTF
TRBJ1-5,TRBV2,.,TRBD1,TGTGCCAGCAGTGAATCGGGACAGTATAGCAATCAGCCCCAGCATTTT,CASSESGQYSNQPQHF
TRBJ1-6,TRBV4-1,once,.,TGCGCCAGCAGCCAAGAAGCAACCCTTGGTTCACCCCTCCACTTT,CASSQEATLGSPLHF
TRBJ2-7,TRBV6-1,.,.,TGTGCCAGCAGTTATCCGGGGTACTCCTACGAGCAGTACTTC,CASSYPGYSYEQYF
TRBJ1-6,TRBV5-1,.,.,TGCGCCAGCAGCAATACTCCGGGGGAATCACCCCTCCACTTT,CASSNTPGESPLHF